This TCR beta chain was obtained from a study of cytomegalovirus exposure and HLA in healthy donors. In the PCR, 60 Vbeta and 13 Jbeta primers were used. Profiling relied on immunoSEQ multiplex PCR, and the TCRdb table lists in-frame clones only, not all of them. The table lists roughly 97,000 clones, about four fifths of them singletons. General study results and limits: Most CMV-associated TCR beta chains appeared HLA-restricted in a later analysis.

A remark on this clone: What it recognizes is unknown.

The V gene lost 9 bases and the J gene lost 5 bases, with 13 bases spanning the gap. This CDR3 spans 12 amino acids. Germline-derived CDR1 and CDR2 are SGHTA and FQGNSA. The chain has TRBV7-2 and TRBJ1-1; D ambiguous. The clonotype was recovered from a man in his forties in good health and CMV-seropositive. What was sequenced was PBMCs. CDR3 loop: CASSVLRTEAFF. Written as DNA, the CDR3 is TGTGCCAGTAGCGTCTTGAGGACTGAAGCTTTCTTT.